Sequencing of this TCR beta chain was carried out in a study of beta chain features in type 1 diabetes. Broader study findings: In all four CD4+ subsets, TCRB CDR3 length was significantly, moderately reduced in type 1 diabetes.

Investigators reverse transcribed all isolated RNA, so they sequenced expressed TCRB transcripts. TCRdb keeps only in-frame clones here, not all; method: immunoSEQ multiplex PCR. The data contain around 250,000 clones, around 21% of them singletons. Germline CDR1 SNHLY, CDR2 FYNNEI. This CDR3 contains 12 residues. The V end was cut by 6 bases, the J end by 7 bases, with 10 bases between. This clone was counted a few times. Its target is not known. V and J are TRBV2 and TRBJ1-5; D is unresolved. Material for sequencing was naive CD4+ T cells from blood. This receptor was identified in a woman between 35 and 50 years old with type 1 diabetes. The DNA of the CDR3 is TGTGCCAGCAGCAGAGGATTCCAGCCCCAGCATTTT. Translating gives CASSRGFQPQHF.